This TCR beta chain was captured by sequencing in a study of blood T cell repertoires in COVID-19. Overall study: Spain, Italy and the United States supplied samples that represented acute and convalescent COVID-19. The analysed material was cDNA or gDNA that came from T cells, B-cell-depleted T cells, or PBMCs.

The CDR3 is made up of 15 amino acids. In germline, CDR1 is SGHRS, CDR2 YFSETQ. The J segment lost 4 bases and the V segment lost 4 bases, leaving 8 bases of the junction unmatched. Under the authors' procedure: The assay estimated nucleated cells by amplifying reference gene primers. Data came from immunoSEQ multiplex PCR; TCRdb stores just in-frame clones and leaves some out. V and J calls and clone size are given by that table; D and trimming were obtained from the DNA. This table holds 140,000 to 150,000 clones, 81% found once. This receptor was taken from a human donor in a cohort sampled during active COVID-19. The chain recombines TRBV5-1 with TRBJ2-3; the match to TRBD1 covers 8 bases. Sequences were obtained from peripheral blood. Here the CDR3 reads CASSLTGQGPDTQYF. DNA of the CDR3: TGCGCCAGCAGCCTTACCGGACAGGGTCCAGATACGCAGTATTTT.